A selection of T cell receptor beta chains follows, all from one sample in a study of T cell repertoires in aging, cancer and after chemotherapy. TCRdb re-derived calls from the multiplex PCR reads in MiXCR, one entry per CDR3 protein. The table has several thousand distinct CDR3 sequences, 35% seen once. The material sequenced was blood. The source is a human donor in good health. CDR3s include the opening cysteine and the closing phenylalanine or tryptophan. A D gene is named only where the DNA matches it firmly. Clone size is given for some rows only: seen once, a few or many times, or a class if the clone is expanded.

>medium-sized|NA|TRBJ1-6|TRBV10-3
CASRAGNSPLHF
TGTGCCTCCCGGGCGGGGAATTCACCCCTCCACTTT
>few|TRBD2|TRBJ2-3|TRBV6-2/TRBV6-3
CASSYSRTGGSTDTQYF
TGTGCCAGCAGTTACTCGAGAACGGGGGGGAGCACAGATACGCAGTATTTT
>NA|TRBD2|TRBJ2-3|TRBV6-1
CASSALPSGGTDTQYF
TGTGCCAGCAGTGCTTTACCTAGCGGGGGGACAGATACGCAGTATTTT
>NA|TRBD1|TRBJ1-2|TRBV7-2
CASTPWTGPNYGYTF
TGTGCCAGCACCCCCTGGACAGGACCTAACTATGGCTACACCTTC
>NA|NA|TRBJ2-1|TRBV5-6
CASSLAGTHYNEQFF
TGTGCCAGCAGCCTCGCGGGGACTCACTACAATGAGCAGTTCTTC
>once|TRBD2|TRBJ2-2|TRBV4-3
CASSRQLAGVHGELFF
TGTGCCAGCAGCCGACAACTAGCGGGGGTGCACGGGGAGCTGTTTTTT
>medium-sized|TRBD1|TRBJ2-2|TRBV12-3/TRBV12-4
CASRKGQANTGELFF
TGTGCCAGCAGGAAAGGACAGGCGAACACCGGGGAGCTGTTTTTT
>few|TRBD1|TRBJ1-6|TRBV6-5
CASSYSGQAPNSPLHF
TGTGCCAGCAGTTACTCGGGACAGGCTCCCAATTCACCCCTCCACTTT
>few|NA|TRBJ1-4|TRBV18
CASSVQRTANEKLFF
TGTGCCAGCTCCGTTCAACGGACGGCTAATGAAAAACTGTTTTTT
>NA|TRBD2|TRBJ2-3|TRBV7-2
CASSLGRAGDTQYF
TGTGCCAGCAGCTTGGGGAGGGCGGGAGATACGCAGTATTTT
>NA|NA|TRBJ1-5|TRBV5-5
CASSLRAESNQPQHF
TGTGCCAGCAGCTTGAGGGCCGAGAGCAATCAGCCCCAGCATTTT
>medium-sized|NA|TRBJ1-3|TRBV19
CASSMTGNSGNTIYF
TGTGCCAGTAGTATGACGGGCAACTCTGGAAACACCATATATTTT
>few|TRBD1|TRBJ1-1|TRBV10-3
CASRDRVAFF
TGTGCCTCCCGGGACAGGGTGGCTTTCTTT
>few|TRBD1|TRBJ1-6|TRBV6-5
CASSYTDRESSPLHF
TGTGCCAGCAGTTACACTGACAGGGAGAGTTCACCCCTCCACTTT
>NA|TRBD1|TRBJ1-1|TRBV7-9
CASSPWTGGNTEAFF
TGTGCCAGCAGCCCCTGGACAGGGGGGAACACTGAAGCTTTCTTT
>once|TRBD2|TRBJ2-3|TRBV11-3
CASRRRTSGLTDTQYF
TGTGCCAGCCGGCGCAGGACTAGCGGATTGACAGATACGCAGTATTTT
>few|TRBD2|TRBJ2-1|TRBV6-5
CASSHRAGGLNEQFF
TGTGCCAGCAGTCATCGGGCGGGGGGGTTGAATGAGCAGTTCTTC
>NA|TRBD1|TRBJ1-1|TRBV6-5
CASSYRTGGRTEAFF
TGTGCCAGCAGTTACAGGACAGGGGGCCGCACTGAAGCTTTCTTT
>few|TRBD2|TRBJ2-3|TRBV30
CAWAPAGGDTQYF
TGTGCCTGGGCCCCAGCGGGGGGAGATACGCAGTATTTT
>NA|TRBD2|TRBJ2-1|TRBV12-3/TRBV12-4
CASSRLAGLYNEQFF
TGTGCCAGCAGCCGCCTAGCGGGACTCTACAATGAGCAGTTCTTC
>NA|TRBD2|TRBJ2-3|TRBV6-1
CASSESVGGADTQYF
TGTGCCAGCAGTGAAAGTGTGGGAGGGGCAGATACGCAGTATTTT
>NA|NA|TRBJ1-6|TRBV5-6
CASSLSWADNSPLYF
TGTGCCAGCAGCCTAAGCTGGGCTGATAATTCACCCCTCTACTTT
>medium-sized|TRBD2|TRBJ2-2|TRBV11-3
CASSPSGGAGELFF
TGTGCCAGCAGCCCTAGCGGGGGGGCCGGGGAGCTGTTTTTT
>NA|NA|TRBJ2-1|TRBV7-9
CASSSRTIRSYNEQFF
TGTGCCAGCAGCTCGCGGACTATCAGGTCCTACAATGAGCAGTTCTTC
>NA|NA|TRBJ2-3|TRBV5-4
CASSLAQDFSTDTQYF
TGTGCCAGCAGCTTGGCGCAGGACTTTAGCACAGATACGCAGTATTTT
>few|TRBD1|TRBJ1-5|TRBV19
CASDDRVLYSNQPQHF
TGTGCCAGTGATGACAGGGTCCTCTATAGCAATCAGCCCCAGCATTTT
>once|TRBD1|TRBJ1-1|TRBV6-5
CASSFGTGGRNTEAFF
TGTGCCAGCAGTTTCGGGACAGGGGGCAGGAACACTGAAGCTTTCTTT
>few|TRBD1|TRBJ2-2|TRBV6-2/TRBV6-3
CASRQGSGELFF
TGTGCCAGCAGACAGGGGTCCGGGGAGCTGTTTTTT
>medium-sized|TRBD2|TRBJ2-1|TRBV12-3/TRBV12-4
CASSFSGSSYNEQFF
TGTGCCAGCAGTTTCAGCGGGAGCTCCTACAATGAGCAGTTCTTC
>once|NA|TRBJ2-7|TRBV11-3
CASSSPRDGSYEQYF
TGTGCCAGCAGTTCCCCTCGGGACGGATCCTACGAGCAGTACTTC
>NA|TRBD2|TRBJ2-1|TRBV27
CASSYTSGGYNEQFF
TGTGCCAGCAGCTACACTAGCGGGGGATACAATGAGCAGTTCTTC
>NA|TRBD2|TRBJ2-5|TRBV5-6
CASSPGLGSETQYF
TGTGCCAGCAGCCCAGGACTAGGGTCGGAGACCCAGTACTTC
>NA|TRBD1|TRBJ2-4|TRBV27
CATSGQGIAKNIQYF
TGTGCCACCTCAGGACAGGGGATAGCCAAAAACATTCAGTACTTC
>NA|TRBD1|TRBJ1-4|TRBV27
CASSRDRGSNEKLFF
TGTGCCAGCAGTAGGGACAGGGGTTCTAATGAAAAACTGTTTTTT
>few|NA|TRBJ1-1|TRBV27
CASSLTSRYTEAFF
TGTGCCAGCAGCTTGACATCAAGATACACTGAAGCTTTCTTT
>NA|NA|TRBJ1-1|TRBV6-2/TRBV6-3
CASSPTTVNTEAFF
TGTGCCAGCAGTCCCACGACGGTAAACACTGAAGCTTTCTTT
>medium-sized|NA|TRBJ2-3|TRBV29-1
CSVPRGAAADTQYF
TGCAGCGTTCCAAGGGGGGCGGCGGCAGATACGCAGTATTTT
>NA|TRBD1|TRBJ2-3|TRBV6-5
CASSYRQGASTDTQYF
TGTGCCAGCAGTTACCGACAGGGGGCTAGCACAGATACGCAGTATTTT
>NA|NA|TRBJ2-2|TRBV19
CASSHGTNTGELFF
TGTGCCAGTAGTCATGGGACAAACACCGGGGAGCTGTTTTTT
>few|NA|TRBJ2-2|TRBV6-6
CASEGGTTNTGELFF
TGTGCCAGCGAAGGGGGGACCACGAACACCGGGGAGCTGTTTTTT